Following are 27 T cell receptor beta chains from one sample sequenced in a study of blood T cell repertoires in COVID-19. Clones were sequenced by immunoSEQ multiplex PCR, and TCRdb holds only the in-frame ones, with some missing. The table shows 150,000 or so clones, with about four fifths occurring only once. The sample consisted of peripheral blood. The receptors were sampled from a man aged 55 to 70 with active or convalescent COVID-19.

CDR3 nucleotides: TGTGCCAGCAGTTTGGGGGTCATTGCGGGAGATGAGCAGTTCTTC. Translating gives CASSLGVIAGDEQFF. The V gene is TRBV7-9, the J gene TRBJ2-1, with TRBD2 identical over 7 bases. Germline loops: CDR1 SEHNR, CDR2 FQNEAQ (reference sequence). CDR3 length: 15 residues. Germline trimming cut 6 bases from V and 8 bases from J; bases unmatched to any gene: 13.

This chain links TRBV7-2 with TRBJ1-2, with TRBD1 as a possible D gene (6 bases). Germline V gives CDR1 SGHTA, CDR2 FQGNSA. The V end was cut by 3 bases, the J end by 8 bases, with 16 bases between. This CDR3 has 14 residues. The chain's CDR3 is CASSFPTGQGGYTF. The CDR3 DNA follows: TGTGCCAGCAGCTTTCCGACAGGCCAGGGAGGCTACACCTTC.

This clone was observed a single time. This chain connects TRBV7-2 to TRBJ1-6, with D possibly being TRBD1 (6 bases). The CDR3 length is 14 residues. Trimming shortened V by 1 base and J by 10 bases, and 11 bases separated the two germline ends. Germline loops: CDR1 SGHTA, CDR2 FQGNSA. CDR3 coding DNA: TGTGCCAGCAGCTTAGGGCAGGGGTACTCACCCCTCCACTTT. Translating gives CASSLGQGYSPLHF.

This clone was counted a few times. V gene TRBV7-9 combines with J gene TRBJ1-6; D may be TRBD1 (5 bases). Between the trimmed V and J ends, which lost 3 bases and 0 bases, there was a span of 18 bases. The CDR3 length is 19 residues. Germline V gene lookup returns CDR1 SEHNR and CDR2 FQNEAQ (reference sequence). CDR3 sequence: CASSFDRNHHSSYNSPLHF. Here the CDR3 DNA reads TGTGCCAGCAGCTTCGACAGAAATCATCATAGCTCCTATAATTCACCCCTCCACTTT.

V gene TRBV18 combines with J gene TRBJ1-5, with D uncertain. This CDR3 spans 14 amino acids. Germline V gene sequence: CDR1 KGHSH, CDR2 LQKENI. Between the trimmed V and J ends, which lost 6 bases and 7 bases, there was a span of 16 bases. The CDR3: CASSQSPRGQPQHF. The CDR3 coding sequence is TGTGCCAGCTCCCAGTCCCCGCGAGGGCAGCCCCAGCATTTT. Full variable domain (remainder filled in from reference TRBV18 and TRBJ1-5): NAGVMQNPRHLVRRRGQEARLRCSPMKGHSHVYWYRQLPEEGLKFMVYLQKENIIDESGMPKERFSAEFPKEGPSILRIQQVVRGDSAAYFCASSQSPRGQPQHFGDGTRLSIL.

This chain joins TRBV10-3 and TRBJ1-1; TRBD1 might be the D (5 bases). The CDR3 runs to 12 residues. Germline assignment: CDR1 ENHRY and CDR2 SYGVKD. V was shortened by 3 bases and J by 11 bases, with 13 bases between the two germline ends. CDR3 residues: CAISDYQGSAFF. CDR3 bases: TGTGCCATCAGTGATTATCAGGGTAGTGCTTTCTTT.

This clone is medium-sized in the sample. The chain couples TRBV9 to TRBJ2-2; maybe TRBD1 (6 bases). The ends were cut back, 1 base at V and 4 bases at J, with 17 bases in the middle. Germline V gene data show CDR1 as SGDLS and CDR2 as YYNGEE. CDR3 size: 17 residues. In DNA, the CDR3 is TGTGCCAGCAGCGTAAAGGGGGTCCTCTCGAGCACCGGGGAGCTGTTTTTT. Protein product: CASSVKGVLSSTGELFF.

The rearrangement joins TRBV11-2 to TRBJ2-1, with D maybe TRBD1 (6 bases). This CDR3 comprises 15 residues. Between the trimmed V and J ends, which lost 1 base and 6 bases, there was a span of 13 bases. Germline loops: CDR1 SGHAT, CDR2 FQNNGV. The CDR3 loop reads CASSLAGRQVNEQFF. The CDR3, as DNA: TGTGCCAGCAGCTTAGCTGGAAGACAGGTCAATGAGCAGTTCTTC.

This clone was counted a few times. The CDR3 nucleotides read TGTGCCAGCAGCCAAGACAGGGGCAGGGGCACTAACTATGGCTACACCTTC. This translates into CASSQDRGRGTNYGYTF. The chain has TRBV14 and TRBJ1-2, with TRBD1 as a possible D gene (6 bases). Per the germline V gene, CDR1 is SGHDN and CDR2 is FVKESK. The CDR3 is made up of 17 amino acids. With 0 bases removed from V and 0 bases from J, the gap between germline ends came to 14 bases.

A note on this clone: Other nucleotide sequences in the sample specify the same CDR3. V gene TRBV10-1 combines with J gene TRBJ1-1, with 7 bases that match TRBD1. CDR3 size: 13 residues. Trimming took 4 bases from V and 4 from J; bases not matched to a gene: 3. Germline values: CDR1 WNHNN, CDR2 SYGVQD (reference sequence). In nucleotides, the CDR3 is TGCGCCAGCAGTGGGACAGGTTCCACTGAAGCTTTCTTT. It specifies CASSGTGSTEAFF.

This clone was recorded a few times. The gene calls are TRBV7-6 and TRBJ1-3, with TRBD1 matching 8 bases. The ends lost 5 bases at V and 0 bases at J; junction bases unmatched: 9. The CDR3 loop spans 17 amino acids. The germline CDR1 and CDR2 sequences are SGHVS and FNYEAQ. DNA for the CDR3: TGTGCCAGCAGCCTTCAGGGGGCCGGGGGCTCTGGAAACACCATATATTTT. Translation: CASSLQGAGGSGNTIYF.

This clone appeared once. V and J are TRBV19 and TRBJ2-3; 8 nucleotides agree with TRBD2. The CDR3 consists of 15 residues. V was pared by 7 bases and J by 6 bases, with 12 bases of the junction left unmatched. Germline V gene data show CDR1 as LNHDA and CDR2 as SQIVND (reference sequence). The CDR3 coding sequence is TGTGCCAGTAATGGGCGGGGGGCTACGCTCGATACGCAGTATTTT. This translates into CASNGRGATLDTQYF. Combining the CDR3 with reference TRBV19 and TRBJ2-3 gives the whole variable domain DGGITQSPKYLFRKEGQNVTLSCEQNLNHDAMYWYRQDPGQGLRLIYYSQIVNDFQKGDIAEGYSVSREKKESFPLTVTSAQKNPTAFYLCASNGRGATLDTQYFGPGTRLTVL.

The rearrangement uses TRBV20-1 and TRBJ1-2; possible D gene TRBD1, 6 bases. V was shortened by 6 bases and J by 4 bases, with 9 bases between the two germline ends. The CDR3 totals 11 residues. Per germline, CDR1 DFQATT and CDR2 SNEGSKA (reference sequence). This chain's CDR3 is CSARTVYGYTF. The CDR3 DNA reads TGCAGTGCCAGGACAGTCTATGGCTACACCTTC.

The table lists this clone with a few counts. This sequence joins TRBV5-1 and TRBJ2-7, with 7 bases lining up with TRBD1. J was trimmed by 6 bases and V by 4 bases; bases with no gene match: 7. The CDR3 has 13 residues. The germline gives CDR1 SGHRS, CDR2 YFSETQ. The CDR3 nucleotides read TGCGCCAGCAGCCTGGGACAGCCTGGCGAGCAGTACTTC. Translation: CASSLGQPGEQYF.

CDR3 loop: CASSQEGTSDEQYF. DNA of the CDR3: TGTGCCAGCAGCCAAGAGGGGACTAGCGACGAGCAGTACTTC. V gene TRBV3-1 (or the pseudogene TRBV3-2) combines with J gene TRBJ2-7; 10 bases are shared with TRBD2. J lost 5 bases, V lost 0 bases, and 1 base had no gene match. The germline V gene encodes CDR1 LGHDT and CDR2 YNNKEL (reference sequence). The CDR3 covers 14 residues.

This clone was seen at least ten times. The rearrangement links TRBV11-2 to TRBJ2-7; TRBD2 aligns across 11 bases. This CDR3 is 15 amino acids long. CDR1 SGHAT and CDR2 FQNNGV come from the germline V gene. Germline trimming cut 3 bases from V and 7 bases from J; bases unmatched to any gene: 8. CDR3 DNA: TGTGCCAGCAGCTTCGATCTAGCGGGGGGTCGAGAGCAGTACTTC. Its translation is CASSFDLAGGREQYF.

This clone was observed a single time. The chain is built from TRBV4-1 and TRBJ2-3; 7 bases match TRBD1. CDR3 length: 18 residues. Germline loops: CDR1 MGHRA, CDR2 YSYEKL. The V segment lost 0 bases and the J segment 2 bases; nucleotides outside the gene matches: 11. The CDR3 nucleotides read TGCGCCAGCAGCCAAGATATTTTAGGGGGCAGGGTCACAGATACGCAGTATTTT. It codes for CASSQDILGGRVTDTQYF.

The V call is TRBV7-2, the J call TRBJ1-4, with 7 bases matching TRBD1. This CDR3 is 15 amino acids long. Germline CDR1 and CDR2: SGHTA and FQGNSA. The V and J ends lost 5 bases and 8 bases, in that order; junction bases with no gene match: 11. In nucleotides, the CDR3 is TGTGCCAGCAGCGAGGGGGCAAAAGGAGGGGAAAAACTGTTTTTT. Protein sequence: CASSEGAKGGEKLFF.

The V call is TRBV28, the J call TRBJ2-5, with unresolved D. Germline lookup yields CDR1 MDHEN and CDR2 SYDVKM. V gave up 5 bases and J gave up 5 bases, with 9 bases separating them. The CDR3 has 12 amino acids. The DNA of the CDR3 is TGTGCCAGCAGTGGCAGTGCTGAGACCCAGTACTTC. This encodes CASSGSAETQYF.

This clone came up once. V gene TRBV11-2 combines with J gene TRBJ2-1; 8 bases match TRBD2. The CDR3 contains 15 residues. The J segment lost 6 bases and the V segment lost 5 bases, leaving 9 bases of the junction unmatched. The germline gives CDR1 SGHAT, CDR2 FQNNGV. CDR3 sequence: CASSPGERETNEQFF. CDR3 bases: TGTGCCAGCAGCCCCGGGGAGCGGGAGACCAATGAGCAGTTCTTC.

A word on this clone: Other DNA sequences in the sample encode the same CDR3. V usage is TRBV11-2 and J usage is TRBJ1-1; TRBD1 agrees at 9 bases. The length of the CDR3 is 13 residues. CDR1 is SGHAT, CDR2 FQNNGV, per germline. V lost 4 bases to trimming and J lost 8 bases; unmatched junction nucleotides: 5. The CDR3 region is CASSSDRGTEAFF. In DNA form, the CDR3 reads TGTGCCAGCAGCTCGGACAGGGGTACCGAAGCTTTCTTT.

The CDR3 coding sequence is TGTGCCAGTAGTATATCCGCCACAGGAAACTTCTATGGCTACACCTTC. It yields the protein CASSISATGNFYGYTF. The chain combines TRBV19 with TRBJ1-2; possible D gene TRBD1, 5 bases. V was shortened by 2 bases and J by 4 bases, with 17 bases between the two germline ends. This CDR3 spans 16 amino acids. The germline gives CDR1 LNHDA, CDR2 SQIVND (reference sequence).

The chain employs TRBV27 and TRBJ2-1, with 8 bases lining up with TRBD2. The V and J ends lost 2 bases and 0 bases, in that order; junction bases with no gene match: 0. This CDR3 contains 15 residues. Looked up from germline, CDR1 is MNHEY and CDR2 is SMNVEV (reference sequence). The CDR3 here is CASSLSGSSYNEQFF. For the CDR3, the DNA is TGTGCCAGCAGTTTAAGCGGGAGCTCCTACAATGAGCAGTTCTTC.

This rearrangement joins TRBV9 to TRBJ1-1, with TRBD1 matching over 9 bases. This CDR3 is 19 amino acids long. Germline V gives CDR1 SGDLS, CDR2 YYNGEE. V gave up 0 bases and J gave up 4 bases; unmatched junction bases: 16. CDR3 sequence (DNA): TGTGCCAGCAGCGTAGATCCGGACAGGGGCTCGGACGGGGGCACTGAAGCTTTCTTT. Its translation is CASSVDPDRGSDGGTEAFF.

CDR3 sequence (DNA): TGTGCCAGCAGCGAGGGGACTAGCGGAGGGGGGAATGAGCAGTTCTTC. Residues: CASSEGTSGGGNEQFF. The chain combines TRBV28 with TRBJ2-1; 11 bases are a match to TRBD2. The V gene's germline CDR1 is MDHEN and CDR2 SYDVKM. Trimming removed 6 bases from V and 7 bases from J; junction bases left unmatched: 11. CDR3 length: 16 amino acids. Full variable domain (missing parts from reference TRBV28 and TRBJ2-1): DVKVTQSSRYLVKRTGEKVFLECVQDMDHENMFWYRQDPGLGLRLIYFSYDVKMKEKGDIPEGYSVSREKKERFSLILESASTNQTSMYLCASSEGTSGGGNEQFFGPGTRLTVL.

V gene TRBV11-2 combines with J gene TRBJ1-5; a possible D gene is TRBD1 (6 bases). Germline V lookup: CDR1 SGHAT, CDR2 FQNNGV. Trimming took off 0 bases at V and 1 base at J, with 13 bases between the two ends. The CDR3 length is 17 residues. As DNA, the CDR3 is TGTGCCAGCAGCTTAGATGGGGGCAGTCAGAGCAATCAGCCCCAGCATTTT. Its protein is CASSLDGGSQSNQPQHF.

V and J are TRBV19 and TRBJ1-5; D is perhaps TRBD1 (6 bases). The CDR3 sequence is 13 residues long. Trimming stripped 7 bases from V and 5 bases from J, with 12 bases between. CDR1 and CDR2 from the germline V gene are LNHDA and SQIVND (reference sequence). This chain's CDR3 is CASMMGAYQPQHF. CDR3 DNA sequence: TGTGCCAGTATGATGGGGGCCTATCAGCCCCAGCATTTT. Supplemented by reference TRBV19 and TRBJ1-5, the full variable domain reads DGGITQSPKYLFRKEGQNVTLSCEQNLNHDAMYWYRQDPGQGLRLIYYSQIVNDFQKGDIAEGYSVSREKKESFPLTVTSAQKNPTAFYLCASMMGAYQPQHFGDGTRLSIL.